This TCR beta chain was sequenced for a study of T-cell memory formation after mild COVID-19. Study overall: The TCR clusters were mostly specific to one donor.

With 4 bases removed from V and 9 bases from J, the gap between germline ends came to 17 bases. CDR1 is SGHRS, CDR2 YFSETQ, per germline. CDR3 length equals 14 residues. Study conclusions and caveats: Pre-infection memory showed some responding clones, and this suggested that cross-reactive memory joined.

UMIs and sample barcodes were carried by the TCR alpha and TCR beta cDNA libraries that 5'RACE produced using constant-segment primers. Via MiXCR, TCRdb re-called the 5' RACE reads, giving one row per CDR3 protein. This table holds a few hundred thousand distinct CDR3 sequences, approximately 23% found once. This clonotype came up a few times. Its antigen is currently unknown. The sample taken for sequencing was PBMCs or a T cell subset sorted from them (not recorded which). This chain uses TRBV5-1 with TRBJ2-1, with D perhaps TRBD2 (5 bases). The sequence was obtained from an adult woman who had mild COVID-19 (a few samples of this study predate the infection). Cell type and time point are not known. Here the CDR3 DNA reads TGCGCCAGCAGCGACCGGGGAATTTCTCGTGAGCAGTTCTTC. Translated: CASSDRGISREQFF.